This T cell receptor (beta chain) was captured by sequencing in a study of cytomegalovirus exposure and HLA in healthy donors. The PCR was carried out with 60 Vbeta primers and 13 Jbeta primers. Using immunoSEQ multiplex PCR, the repertoire was profiled, and TCRdb retains in-frame clones only, with some absent. The repertoire consists of about 200,000 clones, with 65% to 85% occurring once and the leading ten covering 1.5% to 2%. CDR1 is SGHTA and CDR2 is FQGNSA in the germline V gene. This CDR3 has 15 amino acids. V dropped 5 bases and J dropped 9; count of bases not matched to a gene: 7. The clonotype originates from a man aged 50-60 years in good health and CMV-seronegative. Sequencing was done on a sample of PBMCs. This chain connects TRBV7-2 to TRBJ2-1, with 13 positions matching TRBD2. The CDR3 DNA reads as TGTGCCAGCAGCCGCGGACTAGCGGGAGAGGGTGAGCAGTTCTTC. This codes for CASSRGLAGEGEQFF.